Listed below are T cell receptor beta chains from one sample, sequenced in a study of beta chain features in type 1 diabetes. Generated by immunoSEQ multiplex PCR, the TCRdb table keeps only in-frame clones and is missing some. The sample includes 900,000 or so clones, roughly 17% of them seen just once. The specimen was naive CD4+ T cells from blood. These TCRs come from a woman between 18 and 30 years old in good health. CDR3s include the opening cysteine and the closing phenylalanine or tryptophan. A D gene is named only where the DNA matches it firmly. Some rows have no size entry. The others give once, few or many, or a class for an expanded clone.

TRBD1,.,TRBV7-2,TRBJ2-6,TGTGCCAGCAGTTCCGGAACAGGGGTGGAAGAGAACGTCCTGACTTTC,CASSSGTGVEENVLTF
.,.,TRBV15,TRBJ1-1,TGTGCCACCAGCAGACTACAGGACCCAGGGGCAGCTTTCTTT,CATSRLQDPGAAFF
TRBD2,few,TRBV5-4,TRBJ2-1,TGTGCCAGCAGCTTGGGGGGAGGGCCTCATAGAAATGAGCAGTTCTTC,CASSLGGGPHRNEQFF
TRBD2,.,TRBV6-5,TRBJ2-3,TGTGCCAGCAGGCAAGCGGGAGGGCCCACAGATACGCAGTATTTT,CASRQAGGPTDTQYF
TRBD1,few,TRBV28,TRBJ1-2,TGTGCCAGCAGTTTTGGACAGGGGGTTAACTATGGCTACACCTTC,CASSFGQGVNYGYTF
.,.,TRBV2,TRBJ2-3,TGTGCCAGCAGTGGGATAGCTGGTACGCAGTATTTT,CASSGIAGTQYF
TRBD1,few,TRBV29-1,TRBJ1-1,TGCAGCGTGACGGGACAGATAAACACTGAAGCTTTCTTT,CSVTGQINTEAFF
.,.,TRBV5-6,TRBJ2-6,TGTGCCAGCAGCTTGTCAGGGACTGGGGCCAACGTCCTGACTTTC,CASSLSGTGANVLTF
TRBD2,few,TRBV19,TRBJ2-7,TGTGCCAGTAGTATGGAAACCGGGACTAGCGGTAGCTACGAGCAGTACTTC,CASSMETGTSGSYEQYF
TRBD1,.,TRBV6-1,TRBJ1-1,TGTGCCAGCACGGGACAGAGGAACACTGAAGCTTTCTTT,CASTGQRNTEAFF
.,few,TRBV7-2,TRBJ1-2,TGTGCCAGCAGCTACAGACAGCATGGCTACACCTTC,CASSYRQHGYTF
TRBD2,.,TRBV6-5,TRBJ2-1,TGTGCCACCGCACTAGCGGGAGGGCGGAATGAGCAGTTCTTC,CATALAGGRNEQFF
.,few,TRBV9,TRBJ1-4,TGTGCCAGCAGCGGAACAGCACAGGGTCGGGAAAAACTGTTTTTT,CASSGTAQGREKLFF
TRBD1,few,TRBV6-5,TRBJ1-2,TGTGCCAGCAGTCGGACCGGGACAGGGACGAATGGCTACACCTTC,CASSRTGTGTNGYTF
.,few,TRBV5-6,TRBJ2-7,TGTGCCAGCAGCCCCACGGGGGCGGGAGCCGGGCCCCAGTACTTC,CASSPTGAGAGPQYF
.,few,TRBV7-2,TRBJ2-1,TGTGCCAGCAGCTCCTCCGGGACAAACAATGAGCAGTTCTTC,CASSSSGTNNEQFF
.,.,TRBV7-2,TRBJ1-1,TGTGCCAGCAGCTTAGCGCTTGGGGGCACTGAAGCTTTCTTT,CASSLALGGTEAFF
TRBD1,few,TRBV27,TRBJ1-2,TGTGCCAGCAGTTTAAGACAGGGAGATAGTGGCTACACCTTC,CASSLRQGDSGYTF
.,once,TRBV14,TRBJ1-1,TGTGCCAGCAGCGAACAAGTAAACACTGAAGCTTTCTTT,CASSEQVNTEAFF
.,.,TRBV5-4,TRBJ1-1,TGTGCCAGCAGCTTGACGGTGAACACTGAAGCTTTCTTT,CASSLTVNTEAFF
.,once,TRBV15,TRBJ2-5,TGTGCCACCAGCCGCGGGCGAGGGAACGGCGAGACCCAGTACTTC,CATSRGRGNGETQYF
.,.,TRBV7-2,TRBJ2-3,TGTGCCAGCAGCTTAGGGACACCAGATACGCAGTATTTT,CASSLGTPDTQYF
.,few,TRBV19,TRBJ2-6,TGTGCCAGTAGTATAGATACGGGAAGCCTATCTGGGGCCAACGTCCTGACTTTC,CASSIDTGSLSGANVLTF
TRBD2,.,TRBV6-1,TRBJ2-4,TGTGCCAGCAGTTCACGACTAGCGGGCAAAAACATTCAGTACTTC,CASSSRLAGKNIQYF
.,.,TRBV7-9,TRBJ2-6,TGTGCCAGCAGCTCTTCAGTGAACTCTGGGGCCAACGTCCTGACTTTC,CASSSSVNSGANVLTF
.,.,TRBV5-5,TRBJ1-2,TGTGCCAGCAGCTTGGCCCCGCAGGGGAGTGCTGGCTACACCTTC,CASSLAPQGSAGYTF
TRBD1,few,TRBV9,TRBJ1-2,TGTGCCAGCAGCCCTCAGGGGGCGCCGGGCGGCTACACCTTC,CASSPQGAPGGYTF
TRBD1,few,TRBV6-5,TRBJ2-1,TGTGCCAGCAGTACTCAGGGGGTGCTAAACAATGAGCAGTTCTTC,CASSTQGVLNNEQFF
.,.,TRBV11-2,TRBJ2-2,TGTGCCAGCAGCTTAGTTCTTCTCGGGGAGTACGCGAACACCGGGGAGCTGTTTTTT,CASSLVLLGEYANTGELFF
TRBD2,few,TRBV5-4,TRBJ2-1,TGTGCCAGCAGCTTGGGGACTAGCGATTACAATGAGCAGTTCTTC,CASSLGTSDYNEQFF
TRBD2,few,TRBV18,TRBJ2-3,TGTGCCAGCTCACCACCTGCGGGAGGGAGCACAGATACGCAGTATTTT,CASSPPAGGSTDTQYF
.,.,TRBV11-2,TRBJ2-1,TGTGCCAGCAGCTACCTCCGGACGGTAAATGAGCAGTTCTTC,CASSYLRTVNEQFF
.,few,TRBV7-2,TRBJ2-4,TGTGCCAGCAGCAATCAGGGGAGCGGGGCCAAAAACATTCAGTACTTC,CASSNQGSGAKNIQYF
.,.,TRBV9,TRBJ2-7,TGTGCCAGCAGCCCAGGTTACGGGCAGGGTGTCCGCGAGCAGTACTTC,CASSPGYGQGVREQYF
.,few,TRBV14,TRBJ1-1,TGTGCCAGCAGCCTTAGCATGAACACTGAAGCTTTCTTT,CASSLSMNTEAFF
.,.,TRBV29-1,TRBJ2-2,TGCAGCGCGATGAAGGCACCGAACACCGGGGAGCTGTTTTTT,CSAMKAPNTGELFF
.,few,TRBV6-5,TRBJ1-2,TGTGCCAGCGCCGACTCTTACTATGGGATTTCGTGGACCTTC,CASADSYYGISWTF
.,few,TRBV4-3,TRBJ2-7,TGCGCCAGCAGCCAACGTGCCCAGGGGCCCTACGAGCAGTACTTC,CASSQRAQGPYEQYF
.,.,TRBV27,TRBJ2-6,TGTGCCAGCAGTCCCGGGGTCGCCCTCTGGGCCAACTCTGGGGCCAACGTCCTGACTTTC,CASSPGVALWANSGANVLTF
TRBD2,.,TRBV19,TRBJ2-5,TGTGCCAGTAGTACGGGACTAGCAGCGGAGACCCAGTACTTC,CASSTGLAAETQYF
TRBD1,few,TRBV5-8,TRBJ2-3,TGTGCCAGCAGCTGGACAGGGGTGAGCACAGATACGCAGTATTTT,CASSWTGVSTDTQYF
TRBD1,.,TRBV5-1,TRBJ2-3,TGCGCCAGCAGCTTCCGGGACAGGGGGCTCAGCACAGATACGCAGTATTTT,CASSFRDRGLSTDTQYF